These T cell receptor beta chains were read from a single sample in a study of blood T cell repertoires in COVID-19. The assay was immunoSEQ multiplex PCR, and TCRdb's table has in-frame clones only and misses some. The sample carries about 190,000 clones, around 82% recorded once. The sample was PBMCs or T cells enriched from blood (not recorded which). All receptors come from a woman in her fifties or sixties with acute COVID-19. CDR3s include the opening cysteine and the closing phenylalanine or tryptophan. The order of the fields is V gene, D gene, clone size, J gene, CDR3 DNA, CDR3 protein. D genes are given only for firm matches. Rows give clone size only sometimes, using once, few, many, or a class for an expanded clone.

>TRBV12-3/TRBV12-4|NA|many|TRBJ1-6
TGTGCCAGCAGTTTCCTCAGTGGCTCACCCCTCCACTTT
CASSFLSGSPLHF
>TRBV13|NA|NA|TRBJ1-5
TGTGCCAGCAGCTTGGGAGGACCTTTAGGACAGCCCCAGCATTTT
CASSLGGPLGQPQHF
>TRBV3-1/TRBV3-2|NA|NA|TRBJ1-2
TGTGCCAGCAGCCTGACAGAGGACTATGGCTACACCTTC
CASSLTEDYGYTF
>TRBV29-1|NA|NA|TRBJ1-2
TGCAGCGTTGAACGTCCAGGGCCAACTAACTATGGCTACACCTTC
CSVERPGPTNYGYTF
>TRBV3-1/TRBV3-2|NA|NA|TRBJ2-1
TGTGCCAGCAGCCAAGATGGGCACAGACGGTTCTTC
CASSQDGHRRFF
>TRBV7-9|TRBD2|NA|TRBJ2-2
TGTGCCAGCAGCTTAGGCAGCGGGAATTCGAACACCGGGGAGCTGTTTTTT
CASSLGSGNSNTGELFF
>TRBV5-1|NA|NA|TRBJ1-5
TGCGCCAGCAGCTTGGATGGGATGAGGGCCAATCAGCCCCAGCATTTT
CASSLDGMRANQPQHF
>TRBV28|NA|NA|TRBJ1-5
TGTGCCTGCAAGCTAAACAGAAACAATCAGCCCCAGCATTTT
CACKLNRNNQPQHF
>TRBV12-5|TRBD1|NA|TRBJ1-1
TGTGCTAGTGGTACCCAAACAGGGGGCACTGAAGCTTTCTTT
CASGTQTGGTEAFF
>TRBV5-1|TRBD2|NA|TRBJ2-3
TGCGCCAGCAGCTTGGCTAGCGGGGGTAACACAGATACGCAGTATTTT
CASSLASGGNTDTQYF
>TRBV27|NA|NA|TRBJ1-1
TGTGCCAGCAGTTTAAGAGAGAACACTGAAGCTTTCTTT
CASSLRENTEAFF
>TRBV3-1/TRBV3-2|NA|few|TRBJ2-5
TGTGCCAGCAGCCAAGATCTCGGCAGGGGAGGGACCGAGACCCAGTACTTC
CASSQDLGRGGTETQYF
>TRBV27|NA|NA|TRBJ2-1
TGTGCCAGCAGAAAGGACAGCTACAATGAGCAGTTCTTC
CASRKDSYNEQFF
>TRBV2|TRBD1|NA|TRBJ1-1
TGTGCCAGCATTCGACAGGGAGGCACTGAAGCTTTCTTT
CASIRQGGTEAFF
>TRBV19|TRBD1|once|TRBJ2-2
TGTGCCAGTAGTCCTGACAGGGGGCTACCCACCGGGGAGCTGTTTTTT
CASSPDRGLPTGELFF
>TRBV10-1|NA|NA|TRBJ2-5
TGCGCCAGCAGTTCGTCAGGGACAACGGAGACCCAGTACTTC
CASSSSGTTETQYF
>TRBV6-5|TRBD1|NA|TRBJ1-2
TGTGCCAGCAGGTACCCGACAGGGACAGGCTACACCTTC
CASRYPTGTGYTF
>TRBV19|NA|NA|TRBJ1-6
TGTGCCAGTAGTCCCTCGCAACAGGCACCCCTCCACTTT
CASSPSQQAPLHF
>TRBV19|NA|few|TRBJ2-1
TGTGCCAGTAGTAGGTCTGAGTGGCAGGGACAATACAATGAGCAGTTCTTC
CASSRSEWQGQYNEQFF
>TRBV7-2|NA|NA|TRBJ1-3
TGTGCCAGCAGCTTAGGGACAGCGCGCTCTGGAAACACCATATATTTT
CASSLGTARSGNTIYF
>TRBV28|NA|NA|TRBJ1-4
TGTGCCAGCAGCTACCAACAGGGAGTTAATGAAAAACTGTTTTTT
CASSYQQGVNEKLFF
>TRBV11-2|NA|NA|TRBJ2-3
TGTGCCAGCAGCTTACCCAGTGGCACAGATACGCAGTATTTT
CASSLPSGTDTQYF
>TRBV7-9|TRBD1|few|TRBJ1-5
TGTGCCAGCAGCGACGGACAGGGCTCGGATAGCAATCAGCCCCAGCATTTT
CASSDGQGSDSNQPQHF
>TRBV7-9|NA|NA|TRBJ1-2
TGTGCCAGCAGCTTAACGACAGTCCCTAACTATGGCTACACCTTC
CASSLTTVPNYGYTF
>TRBV19|NA|NA|TRBJ1-2
TGTGCCAGTAGTATGGGGGCCGATTCAATCTATGGCTACACCTTC
CASSMGADSIYGYTF
>TRBV6-5|TRBD2|NA|TRBJ2-1
TGTGCCAGCATCCCTGGTAGCGGGGGGCGGGGGGAGCAGTTCTTC
CASIPGSGGRGEQFF
>TRBV10-3|TRBD1|NA|TRBJ1-2
TGTGCCATCAGCGAATGGACAGGGGGGTTAGATGGCTACACCTTC
CAISEWTGGLDGYTF
>TRBV18|TRBD2|NA|TRBJ2-1
TGTGCCAGCTCACCCGGGACTACCCACAATGAGCAGTTCTTC
CASSPGTTHNEQFF
>TRBV5-8|NA|NA|TRBJ2-1
TGTGCCAGCAGCTTGGATGTTCTCAGGGTTGGCAATGAGCAGTTCTTC
CASSLDVLRVGNEQFF
>TRBV28|TRBD1|NA|TRBJ1-5
TGTGCCAGCAGCCCGGGACAGGGGATAGAGCCCCAGCATTTT
CASSPGQGIEPQHF
>TRBV19|NA|NA|TRBJ1-6
TGTGCCAGTGGGGGTGGGAGGAGGAATTCACCCCTCCACTTT
CASGGGRRNSPLHF
>TRBV13|TRBD1|once|TRBJ2-3
TGTGCCAGCAGCACCCAGACAGGGGTGGGCACAGATACGCAGTATTTT
CASSTQTGVGTDTQYF
>TRBV5-1|NA|once|TRBJ1-4
TGCGCCAGCAGCTTGGAGGGGTGGAGAACTAATGAAAAACTGTTTTTT
CASSLEGWRTNEKLFF
>TRBV29-1|NA|NA|TRBJ2-3
TGCAGCGTTAAGGGTGGGGGGAGTTCCCCAGATACGCAGTATTTT
CSVKGGGSSPDTQYF
>TRBV25-1|NA|NA|TRBJ1-6
TGTGCCAGCAGTTCAAACAGGGCTCTCGGTTCACCCCTCCACTTT
CASSSNRALGSPLHF
>TRBV2|NA|NA|TRBJ1-5
TGTGCCAGTGGGAAAGGGGGGGGGAGCAATCAGCCCCAGCATTTT
CASGKGGGSNQPQHF
>TRBV12-5|NA|once|TRBJ1-1
TGTGCTAGTGGCTTAACAGGGAACACTGAAGCTTTCTTT
CASGLTGNTEAFF
>TRBV15|NA|NA|TRBJ1-6
TGTGCCACCAGCAGAAGGGAGGGGATCTCCTATAATTCACCCCTCCACTTT
CATSRREGISYNSPLHF
>TRBV7-2|NA|NA|TRBJ2-5
TGTGCCAGCAGCCCCGGTGGGCGGGCCGAAGAGACCCAGTACTTC
CASSPGGRAEETQYF
>TRBV18|TRBD1|few|TRBJ2-5
TGTGCCAGCTCACCGGACAGGGTCGGGCGGCTACAAGAGACCCAGTACTTC
CASSPDRVGRLQETQYF
>TRBV6-5|NA|once|TRBJ1-6
TGTGCCAGCAGTTCCGAGGTCAATTCACCCCTCCACTTT
CASSSEVNSPLHF
>TRBV6-5|TRBD1|NA|TRBJ1-2
TGTGCCAGCAGTAGCGGACAGGGAGTGGACTATGGCTACACCTTC
CASSSGQGVDYGYTF
>TRBV4-2|TRBD1|NA|TRBJ2-3
TGTGCCAGCAGCCACTACTATGGTCAGGGGGGCACAGATACGCAGTATTTT
CASSHYYGQGGTDTQYF
>TRBV24-1|NA|NA|TRBJ1-4
TGTGCCACCAGTGATTCCGGGGTTAATGAAAAACTGTTTTTT
CATSDSGVNEKLFF
>TRBV4-2|NA|NA|TRBJ2-3
TGTGCCAGCAGCCAGAAACAAAAGGTCTCGGGACGGGGGTCTAGCACAGATACGCAGTATTTT
CASSQKQKVSGRGSSTDTQYF
>TRBV6-2/TRBV6-3|NA|NA|TRBJ2-1
TGTGCCAGCAGTTACATCCCGCAGGGCCTTAGGGATGAGCAGTTCTTC
CASSYIPQGLRDEQFF
>TRBV7-2|NA|NA|TRBJ1-2
TGTGCCAGCAGCCGTGGGCCTACCAACTATGGCTACACCTTC
CASSRGPTNYGYTF
>TRBV28|NA|NA|TRBJ2-1
TGTGCCACCCTAGGGAGGTATGAGCAGTTCTTC
CATLGRYEQFF
>TRBV5-5|NA|once|TRBJ2-5
TGTGCCAGCAGCCCCGACCCGACAGGCGTGAGAGAGACCCAGTACTTC
CASSPDPTGVRETQYF
>TRBV7-8|TRBD1|NA|TRBJ1-4
TGTGCCAGCAGCACAGGGGCGGTGGGTGAAAAACTGTTTTTT
CASSTGAVGEKLFF
>TRBV2|TRBD2|NA|TRBJ2-3
TGTGCCGGCGGGGGTCGCGGGACAGATACGCAGTATTTT
CAGGGRGTDTQYF
>TRBV3-1/TRBV3-2|TRBD2|NA|TRBJ2-5
TGTGCCAGCAGCCAGGGGCTAGCGGGGGGCAATCAGGAGACCCAGTACTTC
CASSQGLAGGNQETQYF
>TRBV21-1|NA|NA|TRBJ1-6
TGTGCCAGCAGCTTACAAGACATTTATAATTCACCCCTCCACTTT
CASSLQDIYNSPLHF
>TRBV5-5|NA|NA|TRBJ1-5
TGTGCCAGCAGCCTGGAGCAGGGCCGGGGGGCCCAGCATTTT
CASSLEQGRGAQHF
>TRBV9|TRBD1|once|TRBJ1-2
TGTGCCAGCAGCGTAGGGGGACAGGGAGGCAACTATGGCTACACCTTC
CASSVGGQGGNYGYTF
>TRBV7-3|NA|NA|TRBJ2-4
TGTGCCAGCAGCGACTCTTTAGCCAAAAACATTCAGTACTTC
CASSDSLAKNIQYF